Following are 24 T cell receptor beta chains from one sample sequenced in a study of T cells after somatic rescue of genetic block (dated by TCRdb to the early 2020s). The library was built by means of the immunoSEQ multiplex PCR assay. TCRdb limited this immuneACCESS table to in-frame rearrangements with V and J called. A share of clones is missing; checked studies link under half to unresolved V genes, and the rest is unexplained. Here the sample has tens of thousands of clones; over 80% occur a single time. Together, the top ten hold roughly 1.5% of the sample. Sequenced sample: peripheral blood mononuclear cells (PBMCs). The source is a woman between 18 and 29 years old.

CDR3 sequence (DNA): TGCAGCGTACCCAGGGTGAATGAGCAGTTCTTC. It codes for CSVPRVNEQFF. This chain uses TRBV29-1 with TRBJ2-1, with D maybe TRBD1 (5 bases). Germline assignment: CDR1 SQVTM and CDR2 ANQGSEA. V was trimmed by 6 bases and J by 7 bases, leaving 10 bases between them. The CDR3 spans 11 residues.

This clone has a single count. J is TRBJ2-1 and V is TRBV28, with 12 bases aligning to TRBD1. This CDR3 is 16 amino acids long. After removal of 5 bases from V and 7 bases from J, the junction contained 9 bases not matched to a gene. CDR1 is MDHEN and CDR2 is SYDVKM in the germline V gene. CDR3 sequence: CASSTPGQGAPNEQFF. The CDR3, as DNA: TGTGCCAGCAGTACACCGGGACAGGGGGCCCCAAATGAGCAGTTCTTC. Supplemented by reference TRBV28 and TRBJ2-1, the full variable domain reads DVKVTQSSRYLVKRTGEKVFLECVQDMDHENMFWYRQDPGLGLRLIYFSYDVKMKEKGDIPEGYSVSREKKERFSLILESASTNQTSMYLCASSTPGQGAPNEQFFGPGTRLTVL.

The V and J genes are TRBV7-2 and TRBJ1-2; no reliable D call. The CDR3 extends over 12 amino acids. The germline V gene encodes CDR1 SGHTA and CDR2 FQGNSA. V lost 7 bases, J lost 8 bases, and 14 bases lay in between. The CDR3 sequence is CASIPRAGGYTF. In DNA, the CDR3 is TGTGCCAGCATCCCCCGGGCGGGGGGCTACACCTTC.

The J gene is TRBJ2-1, the V gene TRBV29-1; 9 bases are a match to TRBD2. CDR3 length: 14 residues. Losses at the gene ends were 3 bases for V and 3 bases for J; bases not matched to a gene: 3. CDR1 SQVTM and CDR2 ANQGSEA come from the germline V gene. The CDR3 sequence: CSVDSTSGYNEQFF. CDR3 DNA sequence: TGCAGCGTTGATTCGACTAGCGGCTACAATGAGCAGTTCTTC.

This clone was counted a single time. The chain links TRBV19 to TRBJ2-1; tentatively, D is TRBD1 or TRBD2 (6 bases each). Deletions cut 7 bases from V and 0 bases from J, with 16 bases between. The CDR3 contains 16 residues. The germline V gene encodes CDR1 LNHDA and CDR2 SQIVND (reference sequence). Here the CDR3 reads CASKGGGGVSYNEQFF. The CDR3 coding sequence is TGTGCCAGTAAGGGGGGAGGCGGGGTCTCCTACAATGAGCAGTTCTTC.

The CDR3 here is CATSKYRGPDQPQHF. CDR3 DNA: TGTGCCACCAGCAAATACAGGGGACCGGATCAGCCCCAGCATTTT. The chain employs TRBV15 and TRBJ1-5, with TRBD1 matching 7 bases. V gave up 4 bases and J gave up 5 bases; unmatched junction bases: 8. CDR3 length: 15 residues. Looked up from germline, CDR1 is LNHNV and CDR2 is YYDKDF (reference sequence). The full variable domain, rest sourced from reference TRBV15 and TRBJ1-5, is DAMVIQNPRYQVTQFGKPVTLSCSQTLNHNVMYWYQQKSSQAPKLLFHYYDKDFNNEADTPDNFQSRRPNTSFCFLDIRSPGLGDTAMYLCATSKYRGPDQPQHFGDGTRLSIL.

This chain connects TRBV18 to TRBJ2-2; 11 bases are a match to TRBD1. In germline, CDR1 is KGHSH, CDR2 LQKENI. The CDR3 is 15 residues long. Trimming cost V 1 base and J 6 bases; bases outside gene matches: 1. CDR3 sequence (DNA): TGTGCCAGCTCACCACTGGGACAGGGGGCCGGGGAGCTGTTTTTT. Its translation is CASSPLGQGAGELFF.

The V and J genes are TRBV27 and TRBJ2-1, with TRBD1 identical over 10 bases. Germline CDR1 MNHEY, CDR2 SMNVEV (reference sequence). With V trimmed by 7 bases and J by 10 bases, 13 bases remained unmatched. The CDR3 runs 15 residues. CDR3 coding DNA: TGTGCCAGCAAATCCGGGACAGGGGTAAACTTGGAGCAGTTCTTC. This codes for CASKSGTGVNLEQFF.

This sequence joins TRBV7-9 and TRBJ2-7; no clear D gene. V was shortened by 5 bases and J by 0 bases, with 8 bases between the two germline ends. The germline V gene has CDR1 SEHNR and CDR2 FQNEAQ (reference sequence). The CDR3 contains 13 residues. The CDR3 DNA reads as TGTGCCAGCAGCCGCTCGGCCTCCTACGAGCAGTACTTC. Translated, it gives CASSRSASYEQYF.

This chain links TRBV19 with TRBJ1-1; D gene ambiguous. Germline V gene lookup returns CDR1 LNHDA and CDR2 SQIVND (reference sequence). The CDR3 contains 13 residues. The germline V and J ends were trimmed by 4 bases and 0 bases, with 6 bases remaining between them. The CDR3 protein is CASSTDLNTEAFF. CDR3 coding DNA: TGTGCCAGTAGTACGGATCTGAACACTGAAGCTTTCTTT.

The rearrangement links TRBV4-3 to TRBJ2-3; 10 bases map to TRBD2. The J segment lost 11 bases and the V segment lost 4 bases, leaving 12 bases of the junction unmatched. Germline assignment: CDR1 LGHNA and CDR2 YSLEER. The CDR3 has 15 amino acids. The CDR3 DNA follows: TGCGCCAGCAGCCCCAGCGGGGCTAGCGGGAGTAGGCAGTATTTT. It translates to CASSPSGASGSRQYF.

The V and J genes are TRBV7-2 and TRBJ2-5; D may be TRBD2 (5 bases). Per germline, CDR1 SGHTA and CDR2 FQGNSA. The CDR3 is 15 residues long. With 5 bases removed from V and 3 bases from J, the gap between germline ends came to 16 bases. This chain's CDR3 is CASSGSGLPKETQYF. CDR3 bases: TGTGCCAGCAGCGGGAGCGGACTCCCGAAAGAGACCCAGTACTTC.

The chain has TRBV2 and TRBJ2-1; D is uncertain. The V gene lost 3 bases and the J gene lost 9 bases, with 12 bases spanning the gap. Germline V gene lookup returns CDR1 SNHLY and CDR2 FYNNEI. The CDR3 loop spans 13 amino acids. The chain's CDR3 is CASSEAGSGEQFF. The DNA for the CDR3 is TGTGCCAGCAGTGAGGCAGGATCTGGTGAGCAGTTCTTC.

V gene TRBV27 combines with J gene TRBJ1-1, with TRBD1 matching over 10 bases. The CDR3 spans 16 residues. CDR1 and CDR2 from the germline V gene are MNHEY and SMNVEV (reference sequence). V shed 5 bases and J 5 bases; nucleotides not matched to a gene: 11. This CDR3 is CASSTIRDRGRTEAFF. CDR3 DNA: TGTGCCAGCAGTACAATCCGGGACAGGGGAAGGACTGAAGCTTTCTTT.

The chain recombines TRBV10-3 with TRBJ2-7; maybe TRBD1 (6 bases). V dropped 3 bases and J dropped 1 base, with 7 bases sitting between them. Germline V lookup: CDR1 ENHRY, CDR2 SYGVKD. The length of the CDR3 is 13 residues. In DNA, the CDR3 is TGTGCCATCAGTGAAACAGGGTCCTACGAGCAGTACTTC. It codes for CAISETGSYEQYF.

Only one count was recorded for this clone. The chain couples TRBV28 to TRBJ1-2, with 9 bases that match TRBD1. The V gene end was trimmed by 7 bases and the J gene end by 7 bases; junction bases not matched to a gene: 10. CDR1 MDHEN and CDR2 SYDVKM come from the germline V gene. The CDR3 is 14 amino acids. The CDR3 DNA follows: TGTGCCAGCACCCGACAGGGGGGATGGCGTGGCTACACCTTC. It translates to CASTRQGGWRGYTF.

This chain connects TRBV19 to TRBJ2-7; TRBD1 matches 7 bases. CDR3 length equals 13 residues. Unmatched junction bases numbered 4, after V lost 3 bases and J lost 5 bases. Germline CDR1 LNHDA, CDR2 SQIVND (reference sequence). The CDR3 sequence is CASSMGRGNEQYF. Written as DNA, the CDR3 is TGTGCCAGTAGTATGGGCAGGGGGAACGAGCAGTACTTC.

The rearrangement uses TRBV19 and TRBJ1-5; weak D call: TRBD1 (5 bases). The germline V and J ends were trimmed by 3 bases and 3 bases, with 12 bases remaining between them. This CDR3 spans 15 amino acids. The V gene's germline CDR1 is LNHDA and CDR2 SQIVND (reference sequence). CDR3 nucleotides: TGTGCCAGTAGTATCCCCCAGGGAAACAATCAGCCCCAGCATTTT. It yields the protein CASSIPQGNNQPQHF.

The chain uses TRBV21-1 and TRBJ2-3; the table's D call of TRBD2 was not tested on the DNA. TRBV21-1 is tagged as a pseudogene. The CDR3 length is 15 residues. CDR3 in amino acids: CASTGTSGTTDTQYF. The CDR3 region has the DNA TGTGCCAGCACGGGAACTAGCGGGACCACAGATACGCAGTATTTT.

The V and J genes are TRBV15 and TRBJ1-1; D remains unclear. Germline CDR1 reads LNHNV; CDR2 reads YYDKDF (reference sequence). The CDR3 covers 15 residues. V lost 0 bases and J 0 bases, leaving 8 bases between the germline ends. CDR3 region: CATSRDPTLNTEAFF. CDR3 nucleotides: TGTGCCACCAGCAGAGATCCGACCTTGAACACTGAAGCTTTCTTT.

The V and J genes are TRBV2 and TRBJ2-3, with D maybe TRBD2 (7 bases). V lost 5 bases and J lost 5, with 11 bases in between. Germline V CDR1 and CDR2: SNHLY, FYNNEI. The CDR3 sequence is 13 residues long. CDR3 sequence: CASSSGGGDTQYF. In DNA, the CDR3 is TGTGCCAGCAGTTCGGGGGGCGGAGATACGCAGTATTTT.

This chain uses TRBV5-4 with TRBJ2-1, with TRBD2 identical over 8 bases. The CDR3 has 15 amino acids. Trimming at V came to 7 bases and at J to 7 bases, leaving 13 bases not matched to a gene. Germline V gene lookup returns CDR1 SGHNT and CDR2 YYREEE (reference sequence). In nucleotides, the CDR3 is TGTGCCAGCCGACCTACCGGGACTAGGGATAATGAGCAGTTCTTC. This encodes CASRPTGTRDNEQFF.

The rearrangement joins TRBV7-9 to TRBJ2-1, with 9 bases lining up with TRBD1. Germline CDR1 is SEHNR and CDR2 is FQNEAQ (reference sequence). V dropped 1 base and J dropped 8; count of bases not matched to a gene: 9. CDR3 length: 16 amino acids. CDR3 nucleotides: TGTGCCAGCAGCTTAGTTTGGGGACAGGGTGACGATGAGCAGTTCTTC. It yields the protein CASSLVWGQGDDEQFF.

The V gene is TRBV4-1, the J gene TRBJ1-2; TRBD1 is a possible D gene (6 bases). The V end was cut by 3 bases, the J end by 4 bases, with 21 bases between. Germline V gene data show CDR1 as MGHRA and CDR2 as YSYEKL. The CDR3 contains 17 residues. CDR3 sequence: CASSQAQADSLGYGYTF. CDR3 sequence (DNA): TGCGCCAGCAGCCAGGCCCAAGCGGACAGCCTGGGCTATGGCTACACCTTC.